Following are 29 T cell receptor beta chains from one sample sequenced in a study of cytomegalovirus exposure and HLA in healthy donors. In the PCR, 60 Vbeta and 13 Jbeta primers were used. Measured with immunoSEQ multiplex PCR; TCRdb has only the in-frame clones, and not every one. The sample table sets out about 200,000 clones. The sequenced sample was PBMCs. The receptors stem from a boy aged 5 to 17 in good health and CMV-seronegative.

J is TRBJ2-7 and V is TRBV2; the match to TRBD2 covers 9 bases. Germline loops: CDR1 SNHLY, CDR2 FYNNEI. V shed 4 bases, J shed 6 bases, and the junction held 10 bases outside the gene matches. The CDR3 has 15 amino acids. CDR3 in DNA: TGTGCCAGCAGTGGGAGCGGGGGGCCAGTCTCCGAGCAGTACTTC. The encoded protein is CASSGSGGPVSEQYF.

The rearrangement uses TRBV28 and TRBJ2-7; the D gene is possibly TRBD1 (5 bases). The CDR3 length is 12 residues. V was clipped by 6 bases and J by 2 bases, with 8 bases between them. The germline gives CDR1 MDHEN, CDR2 SYDVKM. This CDR3 reads CASRQAAYEQYF. The DNA for the CDR3 is TGTGCCAGCAGACAGGCGGCCTACGAGCAGTACTTC.

This chain uses TRBV7-2 with TRBJ2-3; D gene ambiguous. The V end lost 1 base, the J end lost 1 base, and 9 bases lay between the germline ends. Germline lookup yields CDR1 SGHTA and CDR2 FQGNSA. The CDR3 extends over 15 amino acids. CDR3 loop: CASSLEYLRTDTQYF. The CDR3 nucleotides are TGTGCCAGCAGCTTAGAATATCTACGCACAGATACGCAGTATTTT.

This chain uses TRBV4-3 with TRBJ2-7; 7 nucleotides agree with TRBD1. After removal of 4 bases from V and 4 bases from J, the junction contained 7 bases not matched to a gene. The CDR3 has 14 residues. Germline-derived CDR1 and CDR2 are LGHNA and YSLEER. The CDR3: CASSPSGQDYEQYF. The CDR3 region has the DNA TGCGCCAGCAGCCCGTCCGGACAGGATTACGAGCAGTACTTC.

This chain connects TRBV5-1 to TRBJ1-1; possibly TRBD1 for D (6 bases). The CDR3 sequence is 17 residues long. Germline V lookup: CDR1 SGHRS, CDR2 YFSETQ. V lost 1 base and J lost 1, with 17 bases in between. CDR3 loop: CASSLWVRGVGNTEAFF. In DNA, the CDR3 is TGCGCCAGCAGCTTGTGGGTCAGGGGAGTGGGGAACACTGAAGCTTTCTTT.

Note on this clone: A junction boundary mismatches the germline segment, possibly from a read error. V and J are TRBV10-3 and TRBJ1-1, with 8 positions matching TRBD1. CDR3 size: 15 residues. CDR1 and CDR2 (germline): ENHRY, SYGVKD. The DNA for the CDR3 is TGTGCCATCGGTGAGCCGGGACAGGTGAACACTGAAGCTTTCTTT. Residues: CAIGEPGQVNTEAFF.

The chain employs TRBV20-1 and TRBJ2-1, with D possibly matching TRBD1 (7 bases). Germline CDR1 DFQATT, CDR2 SNEGSKA (reference sequence). The V and J ends lost 2 bases and 15 bases respectively, with 14 bases between them. The CDR3 totals 11 residues. The CDR3 sequence: CSARSQGGRFF. In DNA form, the CDR3 reads TGCAGTGCTAGAAGTCAGGGGGGACGGTTCTTC.

The rearrangement uses TRBV10-3 and TRBJ1-1; maybe TRBD1 (5 bases). CDR1 and CDR2 (germline): ENHRY, SYGVKD. V lost 5 bases, J lost 0 bases, and 10 bases lay in between. The CDR3 spans 14 residues. In DNA, the CDR3 is TGTGCCATCAGTTATGACAGCATGAACACTGAAGCTTTCTTT. The encoded protein is CAISYDSMNTEAFF.

The chain recombines TRBV6-5 with TRBJ1-4, with D tentatively TRBD1 (5 bases). The CDR3 has 14 residues. V lost 0 bases and J 8 bases, leaving 10 bases between the germline ends. Looked up from germline, CDR1 is MNHEY and CDR2 is SVGAGI. The DNA of the CDR3 is TGTGCCAGCAGTTACTCCGGGACTGACGAAAAACTGTTTTTT. Its protein product is CASSYSGTDEKLFF.

The chain joins TRBV4-2 to TRBJ2-3; TRBD2 agrees at 12 bases. Trimming at V came to 3 bases and at J to 0 bases, leaving 1 base not matched to a gene. The CDR3 has 16 amino acids. Germline assignment: CDR1 LGHNA and CDR2 YNFKEQ. This CDR3 is CASSHGTSGSTDTQYF. The CDR3 DNA reads as TGTGCCAGCAGCCATGGGACTAGCGGGAGCACAGATACGCAGTATTTT.

The chain links TRBV4-2 to TRBJ2-3, with 11 bases identical to TRBD2. The CDR3 is 20 residues long. Germline lookup yields CDR1 LGHNA and CDR2 YNFKEQ. V lost 1 base, J lost 5 bases, and 17 bases stayed unmatched. The CDR3 bases are TGTGCCAGCAGCCAAGGTCGTTGGACTAGCGGGCAAGCAAAGTTAGATACGCAGTATTTT. Amino acid sequence: CASSQGRWTSGQAKLDTQYF.

The J gene is TRBJ2-3, the V gene TRBV2; TRBD2 aligns across 10 bases. V was clipped by 7 bases and J by 3 bases; unmatched bases: 7. This CDR3 has 15 residues. Germline V gene sequence: CDR1 SNHLY, CDR2 FYNNEI. In DNA, the CDR3 is TGTGCCAGCATCGAAGCGGGGGGGCCGACAGATACGCAGTATTTT. Translation gives CASIEAGGPTDTQYF.

CDR3 protein: CASSIVGAYEQFF. The CDR3 coding sequence is TGTGCCAGTAGTATAGTAGGGGCCTATGAGCAGTTCTTC. The V call is TRBV19, the J call TRBJ2-1, with D possibly being TRBD1 (5 bases). Germline assignment: CDR1 LNHDA and CDR2 SQIVND (reference sequence). CDR3 length equals 13 residues. V dropped 1 base and J dropped 8 bases, with 9 bases sitting between them.

This chain joins TRBV6-6 and TRBJ2-2; 12 bases line up with TRBD2. From germline, CDR1 is MNHNY and CDR2 SVGAGI (reference sequence). Trimming cost V 7 bases and J 7 bases; bases outside gene matches: 7. The CDR3 loop spans 15 amino acids. The CDR3 nucleotides read TGTGCCAGCACCCACGGACTAGCGGGGTTCGGGGAGCTGTTTTTT. This sequence encodes CASTHGLAGFGELFF.

CDR3: CASSLRTQGGTGELFF. CDR3 DNA sequence: TGTGCCAGCAGCCTCCGAACACAGGGAGGGACCGGGGAGCTGTTTTTT. The chain combines TRBV14 with TRBJ2-2, with a possible D match to TRBD2 (7 bases). This CDR3 spans 16 amino acids. Germline values: CDR1 SGHDN, CDR2 FVKESK. V was shortened by 4 bases and J by 5 bases, with 17 bases between the two germline ends. The variable domain in full, completed from reference TRBV14 and TRBJ2-2, reads EAGVTQFPSHSVIEKGQTVTLRCDPISGHDNLYWYRRVMGKEIKFLLHFVKESKQDESGMPNNRFLAERTGGTYSTLKVQPAELEDSGVYFCASSLRTQGGTGELFFGEGSRLTVL.

The chain employs TRBV15 and TRBJ2-3; a possible D gene is TRBD1 (6 bases). Trimming cost V 1 base and J 2 bases, with 10 bases left between them. The CDR3 contains 15 residues. CDR1 LNHNV and CDR2 YYDKDF come from the germline V gene (reference sequence). The CDR3 is CATSRGGQYTDTQYF. CDR3 nucleotides: TGTGCCACCAGCAGAGGTGGACAGTACACAGATACGCAGTATTTT.

The rearrangement links TRBV4-3 to TRBJ2-3; 11 bases match TRBD2. The V gene's germline CDR1 is LGHNA and CDR2 YSLEER. Germline trimming cut 2 bases from V and 2 bases from J; bases unmatched to any gene: 12. The CDR3 is made up of 19 amino acids. Written as DNA, the CDR3 is TGCGCCAGCAGCCAACGGAGGATAGCGGGGGGGCCGGACACAGATACGCAGTATTTT. Amino acid sequence: CASSQRRIAGGPDTDTQYF.

The chain uses TRBV7-3 and TRBJ2-3; TRBD2 matches at 7 bases. With 5 bases clipped from V and 1 base from J, the junction kept 3 bases outside the gene matches. Germline lookup yields CDR1 SGHTA and CDR2 FQGTGA. The length of the CDR3 is 14 residues. The CDR3 nucleotides are TGTGCCAGCAGCCCAAGCGGGGGCACAGATACGCAGTATTTT. It encodes CASSPSGGTDTQYF.

The chain recombines TRBV19 with TRBJ1-2; D may be TRBD1 (6 bases). Trimming removed 5 bases from V and 8 bases from J, with 12 bases in between. The CDR3 spans 12 residues. In germline, CDR1 is LNHDA, CDR2 SQIVND (reference sequence). CDR3 sequence: CASSAGVVGYTF. CDR3 nucleotide sequence: TGTGCCAGTAGTGCAGGGGTGGTAGGCTACACCTTC.

V gene TRBV5-1 combines with J gene TRBJ1-4; 8 nucleotides line up with TRBD1. The CDR3 spans 14 residues. The V segment lost 4 bases and the J segment 3 bases; nucleotides outside the gene matches: 2. The germline V gene encodes CDR1 SGHRS and CDR2 YFSETQ. As DNA, the CDR3 is TGCGCCAGCAGCATACAGGGGGCTAATGAAAAACTGTTTTTT. Its protein product is CASSIQGANEKLFF.

The chain carries TRBV7-9 and TRBJ1-6; D uncertain. Germline lookup yields CDR1 SEHNR and CDR2 FQNEAQ (reference sequence). Trimming left V 1 base short and J 8 bases short, with 9 bases between. The length of the CDR3 is 14 residues. DNA of the CDR3: TGTGCCAGCAGCTTAGTCAGGTTGGATTCACCCCTCCACTTT. Encoded protein: CASSLVRLDSPLHF.

The rearrangement uses TRBV11-3 and TRBJ2-5; possible D gene TRBD2, 6 bases. This CDR3 comprises 15 residues. Germline CDR1 is SGHNT and CDR2 is YENEEA. Trimming left V 3 bases short and J 1 base short, with 12 bases between. The CDR3 sequence is CASSLNSGAQETQYF. Written as DNA, the CDR3 is TGTGCCAGCAGCTTGAATAGCGGCGCCCAAGAGACCCAGTACTTC.

This rearrangement joins TRBV7-2 to TRBJ1-1; 12 bases map to TRBD1. The CDR3 has 17 amino acids. Germline V CDR1 and CDR2: SGHTA, FQGNSA. V lost 0 bases to trimming and J lost 1 base; unmatched junction nucleotides: 3. The DNA for the CDR3 is TGTGCCAGCAGCTTAGCTGGGACAGGGGGCTGGAACACTGAAGCTTTCTTT. It translates to CASSLAGTGGWNTEAFF.

The chain recombines TRBV11-2 with TRBJ1-6, with 8 bases lining up with TRBD1. Germline CDR1 and CDR2: SGHAT and FQNNGV. Trimming at V came to 1 base and at J to 0 bases, leaving 5 bases not matched to a gene. This CDR3 contains 18 residues. CDR3 loop: CASSLGDRLSSYNSPLHF. Here the CDR3 DNA reads TGTGCCAGCAGCTTAGGGGACAGGTTGAGCTCCTATAATTCACCCCTCCACTTT.

The rearrangement joins TRBV6-5 to TRBJ1-5; 7 nucleotides line up with TRBD1. V trimming: 0 bases; J trimming: 7 bases; junction bases outside the gene matches: 6. The germline gives CDR1 MNHEY, CDR2 SVGAGI. This CDR3 is built from 15 residues. As DNA, the CDR3 is TGTGCCAGCAGTTACTCGACAGGGTCGCGGCAGCCCCAGCATTTT. Translation gives CASSYSTGSRQPQHF.

The chain employs TRBV27 and TRBJ2-7; 9 bases are a match to TRBD1. Trimming removed 7 bases from V and 3 bases from J; junction bases left unmatched: 7. Germline lookup yields CDR1 MNHEY and CDR2 SMNVEV (reference sequence). CDR3 length: 14 residues. CDR3 loop: CASNPGTGYYEQYF. The CDR3 DNA is TGTGCCAGCAACCCCGGGACAGGGTACTACGAGCAGTACTTC.

The V and J genes are TRBV5-1 and TRBJ2-1; 8 bases align to TRBD1. The CDR3 totals 14 residues. CDR1 SGHRS and CDR2 YFSETQ come from the germline V gene. V lost 0 bases to trimming and J lost 8 bases; unmatched junction nucleotides: 4. The CDR3 nucleotides read TGCGCCAGCAGCTTGGTCCAGGGGGCGTATGAGCAGTTCTTC. This translates into CASSLVQGAYEQFF.

This chain links TRBV9 with TRBJ2-2; the D gene is possibly TRBD1 (5 bases). The CDR3 loop spans 17 amino acids. Trimming stripped 2 bases from V and 5 bases from J, with 19 bases between. Germline CDR1 reads SGDLS; CDR2 reads YYNGEE. CDR3 nucleotides: TGTGCCAGCAGCGTCACAACAGGCGGCTTAGTAACCGGGGAGCTGTTTTTT. Translated, it gives CASSVTTGGLVTGELFF.

CDR3 region: CAWSVGGTGNQPQHF. CDR3 coding DNA: TGTGCCTGGAGTGTAGGCGGGACAGGGAATCAGCCCCAGCATTTT. The gene calls are TRBV30 and TRBJ1-5; 9 bases agree with TRBD1. V trimming: 0 bases; J trimming: 4 bases; junction bases outside the gene matches: 4. The CDR3 contains 15 residues. Germline assignment: CDR1 GTSNPN and CDR2 SVGIG (reference sequence). Based on the CDR3 plus reference TRBV30 and TRBJ1-5, the full variable domain is SQTIHQWPATLVQPVGSPLSLECTVEGTSNPNLYWYRQAAGRGLQLLFYSVGIGQISSEVPQNLSASRPQDRQFILSSKKLLLSDSGFYLCAWSVGGTGNQPQHFGDGTRLSIL.